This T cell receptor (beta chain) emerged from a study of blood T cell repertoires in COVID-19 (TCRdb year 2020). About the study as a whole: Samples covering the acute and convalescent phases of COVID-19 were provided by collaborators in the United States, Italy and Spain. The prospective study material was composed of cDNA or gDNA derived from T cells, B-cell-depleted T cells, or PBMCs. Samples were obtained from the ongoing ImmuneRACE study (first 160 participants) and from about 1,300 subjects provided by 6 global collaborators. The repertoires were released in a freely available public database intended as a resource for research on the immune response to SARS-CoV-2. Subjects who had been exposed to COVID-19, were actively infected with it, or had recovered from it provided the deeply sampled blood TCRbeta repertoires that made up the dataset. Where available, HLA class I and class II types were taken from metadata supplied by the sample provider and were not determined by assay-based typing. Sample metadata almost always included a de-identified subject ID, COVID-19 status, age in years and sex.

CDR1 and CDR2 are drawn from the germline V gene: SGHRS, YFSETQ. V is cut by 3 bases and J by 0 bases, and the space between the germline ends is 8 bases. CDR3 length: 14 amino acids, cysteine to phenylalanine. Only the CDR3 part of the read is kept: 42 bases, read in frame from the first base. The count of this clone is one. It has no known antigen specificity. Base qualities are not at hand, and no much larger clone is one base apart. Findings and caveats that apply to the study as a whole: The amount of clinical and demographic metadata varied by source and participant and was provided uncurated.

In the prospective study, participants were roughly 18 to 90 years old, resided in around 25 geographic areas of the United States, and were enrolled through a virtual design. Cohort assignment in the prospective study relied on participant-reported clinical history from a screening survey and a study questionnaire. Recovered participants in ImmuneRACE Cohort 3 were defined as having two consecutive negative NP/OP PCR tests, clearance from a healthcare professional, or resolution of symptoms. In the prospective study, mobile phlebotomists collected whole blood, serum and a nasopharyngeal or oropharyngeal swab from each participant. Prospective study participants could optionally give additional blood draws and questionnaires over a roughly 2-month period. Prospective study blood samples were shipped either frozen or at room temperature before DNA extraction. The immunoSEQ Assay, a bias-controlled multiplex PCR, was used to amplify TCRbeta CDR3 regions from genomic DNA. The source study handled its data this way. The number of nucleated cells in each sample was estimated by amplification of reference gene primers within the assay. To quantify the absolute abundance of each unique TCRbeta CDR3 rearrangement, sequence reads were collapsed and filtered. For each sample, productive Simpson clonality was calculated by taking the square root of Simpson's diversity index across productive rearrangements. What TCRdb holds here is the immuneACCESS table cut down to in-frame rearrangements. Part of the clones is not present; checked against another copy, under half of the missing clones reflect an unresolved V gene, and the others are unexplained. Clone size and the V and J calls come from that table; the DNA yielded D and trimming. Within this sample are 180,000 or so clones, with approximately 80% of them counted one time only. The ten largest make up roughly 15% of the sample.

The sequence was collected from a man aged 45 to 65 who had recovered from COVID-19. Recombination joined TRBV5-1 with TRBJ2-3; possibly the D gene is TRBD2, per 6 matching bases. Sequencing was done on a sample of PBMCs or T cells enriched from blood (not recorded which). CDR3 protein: CASSSGTSTDTQYF. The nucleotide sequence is TGCGCCAGCAGCTCCGGGACTAGCACAGATACGCAGTATTTT.